The TCR beta chain described here comes from a study of early T cells in non-severe SARS-CoV-2 infection listed by TCRdb under 2021. Looking at the study overall: Because TCR sequencing was done on bulk RNA from unsorted whole blood, the alpha and beta chains could not be paired. Points the paper makes about the study in general: VDJdb matching was skewed toward anti-spike CD8 responses, so virus-specific expansions were likely underestimated and private and CD4 specificities were missed.

Of note for this clonotype: Its binding antigen is unknown. Base qualities are not provided; no much larger clone lies one nucleotide away.

This was a case-control study nested in a cohort of healthcare workers in London, UK, who had nasopharyngeal swab PCR tests and blood samples taken every week. Healthcare workers were recruited between 23 and 31 March 2020, during the week of the UK lockdown, and were followed weekly for up to roughly 16 weeks. V sheds 0 bases and J sheds 6 bases, leaving 12 bases between their ends. CDR1 and CDR2 (WSHSY, SAAADI) derive from the germline V gene. The CDR3 measures 15 amino acids from cysteine to phenylalanine. The DNA shown is the 45-base CDR3, in frame from base 1. The method behind the library was 5' RACE. The listed sequencing device is NextSeq 500. Unique molecular identifiers were attached to individual cDNA molecules in the TCR library protocol so that sequencing error and PCR bias could be corrected. Sequencing covered both TCR alpha and beta chains, and within each sample the abundances of alpha and beta sequences were tightly co-correlated. Under the source paper's analysis protocol: Decombinator V4 was used to perform V gene, J gene and CDR3 annotation of TCR sequences. TCRs were defined as expanded if a significant change between any two time points was detected under a Poisson model with p below 0.0001. TCR abundances were normalised to the total number of TCRs sequenced in each sample and reported as counts per million. TRAV1-2 paired with TRAJ12, TRAJ20 or TRAJ33 defined MAIT TCRs, while TRAV10 paired with TRAJ18 defined iNKT TCRs. VDJdb, accessed 1 November 2021, was searched for CMV, EBV and SARS-CoV-2 annotated TCRs, with TCRs annotated for multiple antigens excluded. The public reads were reprocessed in TCRdb via fastp at Q25 and MiXCR, keeping in-frame beta chains. Rows merge per CDR3 protein into single entries with the most common DNA and genes. TCRdb, not the authors, supplied the V and J calls. The sample has some 91,000 distinct CDR3 sequences on record, around 10% of them singletons. The ten biggest clones cover around 4.8% of the sample.

Source: whole blood, taken at baseline. The sequence came from an adult who was a healthcare worker with PCR-confirmed SARS-CoV-2 infection or an uninfected control (not recorded which). The chain employs TRBV10-2 and TRBJ2-1; the D gene assignment is ambiguous. The DNA reads TGCGCCAGCAGTGAGTCAATGGTCACCGTCAATGAGCAGTTCTTC. This yields the protein CASSESMVTVNEQFF.